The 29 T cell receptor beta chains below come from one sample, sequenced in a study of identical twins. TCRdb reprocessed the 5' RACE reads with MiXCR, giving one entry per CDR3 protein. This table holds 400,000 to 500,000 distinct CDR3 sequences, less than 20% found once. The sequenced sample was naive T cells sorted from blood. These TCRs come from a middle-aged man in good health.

In DNA form, the CDR3 reads TGTGCCAGCAGTGGTCAGGGATTTAACACCGGGGAGCTGTTTTTT. Translated, it gives CASSGQGFNTGELFF. The V and J genes are TRBV2 and TRBJ2-2, with a weak D call TRBD1 (5 bases). There are 15 residues in the CDR3. V lost 4 bases and J 2 bases, leaving 11 bases between the germline ends. Germline assignment: CDR1 SNHLY and CDR2 FYNNEI.

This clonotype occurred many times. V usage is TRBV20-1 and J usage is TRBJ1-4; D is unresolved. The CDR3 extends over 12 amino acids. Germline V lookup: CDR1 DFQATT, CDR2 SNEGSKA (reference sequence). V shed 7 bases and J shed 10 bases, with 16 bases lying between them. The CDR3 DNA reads TGCAGTGGGTATAAGGACGGTGTAAAACTGTTTTTT. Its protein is CSGYKDGVKLFF.

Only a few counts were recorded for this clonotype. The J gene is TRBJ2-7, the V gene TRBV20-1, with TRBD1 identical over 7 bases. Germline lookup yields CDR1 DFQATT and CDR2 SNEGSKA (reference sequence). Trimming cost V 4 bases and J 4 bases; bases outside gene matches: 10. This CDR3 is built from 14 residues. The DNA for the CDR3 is TGCAGTGCTAAATCGGGACAGATCGGGTACGAGCAGTACTTC. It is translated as CSAKSGQIGYEQYF.

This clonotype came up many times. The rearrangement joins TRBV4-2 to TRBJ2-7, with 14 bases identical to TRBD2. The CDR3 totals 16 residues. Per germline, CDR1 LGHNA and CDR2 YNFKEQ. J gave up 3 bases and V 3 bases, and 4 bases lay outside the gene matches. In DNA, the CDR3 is TGTGCCAGCAGCCAGCCCGGGACTAGCGGGAGCTACGAGCAGTACTTC. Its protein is CASSQPGTSGSYEQYF.

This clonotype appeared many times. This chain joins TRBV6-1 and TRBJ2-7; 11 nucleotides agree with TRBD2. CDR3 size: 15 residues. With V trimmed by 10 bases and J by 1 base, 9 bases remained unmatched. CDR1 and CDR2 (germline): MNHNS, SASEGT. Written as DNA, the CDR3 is TGTGCCACCTTCCCGACTAGCGGGGAGTCCTACGAGCAGTACTTC. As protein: CATFPTSGESYEQYF.

The CDR3 region has the DNA TGTGCCAGTAGTGTGGGGAACACTGAAGCTTTCTTT. It encodes CASSVGNTEAFF. This chain uses TRBV19 with TRBJ1-1; D is unclear. This CDR3 is 12 amino acids long. From germline, CDR1 is LNHDA and CDR2 SQIVND (reference sequence). The V end was cut by 5 bases, the J end by 1 base, with 5 bases between.

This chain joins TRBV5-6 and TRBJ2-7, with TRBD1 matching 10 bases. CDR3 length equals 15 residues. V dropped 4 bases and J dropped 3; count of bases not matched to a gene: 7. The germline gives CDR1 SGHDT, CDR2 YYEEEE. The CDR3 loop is CASSTLTGGGYEQYF. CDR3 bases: TGTGCCAGCAGCACTCTGACAGGGGGCGGCTACGAGCAGTACTTC.

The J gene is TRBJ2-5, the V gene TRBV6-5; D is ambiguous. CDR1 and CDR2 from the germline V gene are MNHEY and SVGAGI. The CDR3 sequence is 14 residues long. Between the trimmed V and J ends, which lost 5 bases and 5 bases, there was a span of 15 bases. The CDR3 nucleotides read TGTGCCAGCAGTACTTCTAGGGTACGGGAGACCCAGTACTTC. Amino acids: CASSTSRVRETQYF.

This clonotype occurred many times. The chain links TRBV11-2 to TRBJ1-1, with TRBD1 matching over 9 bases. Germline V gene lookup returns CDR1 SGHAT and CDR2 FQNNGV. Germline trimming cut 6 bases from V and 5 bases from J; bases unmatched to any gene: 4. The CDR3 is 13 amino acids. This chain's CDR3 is CASSTGGATEAFF. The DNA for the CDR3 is TGTGCCAGCAGTACAGGGGGCGCGACTGAAGCTTTCTTT.

The CDR3 loop is CATSDPRSPSYNEQFF. CDR3 in DNA: TGTGCCACCAGTGACCCCAGGAGCCCCTCCTACAATGAGCAGTTCTTC. The chain has TRBV24-1 and TRBJ2-1; no clear D. Germline V gene sequence: CDR1 KGHDR, CDR2 SFDVKD. The V and J ends lost 4 bases and 0 bases respectively, with 12 bases between them. The length of the CDR3 is 16 residues.

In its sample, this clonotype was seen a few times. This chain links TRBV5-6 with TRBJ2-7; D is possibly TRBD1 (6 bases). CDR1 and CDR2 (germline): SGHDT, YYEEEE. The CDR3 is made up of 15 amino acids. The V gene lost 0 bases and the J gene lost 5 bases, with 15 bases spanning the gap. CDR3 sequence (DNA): TGTGCCAGCAGCTTGGGGGGCACTACAGGGCACGAGCAGTACTTC. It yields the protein CASSLGGTTGHEQYF.

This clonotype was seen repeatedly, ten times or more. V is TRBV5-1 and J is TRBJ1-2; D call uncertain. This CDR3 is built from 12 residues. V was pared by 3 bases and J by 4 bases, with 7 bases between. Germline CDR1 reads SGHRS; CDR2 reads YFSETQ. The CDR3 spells CASSYNSYGYTF. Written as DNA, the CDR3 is TGCGCCAGCAGCTATAACAGCTATGGCTACACCTTC.

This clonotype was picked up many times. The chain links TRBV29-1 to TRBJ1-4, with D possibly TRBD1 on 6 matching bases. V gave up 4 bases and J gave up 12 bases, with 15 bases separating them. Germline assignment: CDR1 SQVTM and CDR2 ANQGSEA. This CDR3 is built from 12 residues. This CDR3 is CSVVGGRGELFF. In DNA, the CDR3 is TGCAGCGTTGTCGGGGGCCGAGGTGAACTGTTTTTT.

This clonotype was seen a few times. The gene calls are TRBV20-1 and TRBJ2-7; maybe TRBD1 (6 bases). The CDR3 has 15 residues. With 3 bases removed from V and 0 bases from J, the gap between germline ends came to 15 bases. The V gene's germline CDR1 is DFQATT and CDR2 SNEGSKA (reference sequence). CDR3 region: CSASPSTGISYEQYF. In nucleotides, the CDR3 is TGCAGTGCTAGCCCATCGACAGGTATCTCCTACGAGCAGTACTTC.

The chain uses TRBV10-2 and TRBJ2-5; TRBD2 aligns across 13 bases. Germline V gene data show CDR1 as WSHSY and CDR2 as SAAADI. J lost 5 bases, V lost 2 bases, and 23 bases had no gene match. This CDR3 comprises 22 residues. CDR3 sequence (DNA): TGCGCCAGCAGTGAGCCGAAACTACTAGCGGGGGGGCTGCGTCCTTTGCGGGAGACCCAGTACTTC. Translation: CASSEPKLLAGGLRPLRETQYF.

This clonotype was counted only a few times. CDR3 nucleotide sequence: TGCAGCGTGATGTTTCGGGAGACGGTCGAGCAGTACTTC. Residues: CSVMFRETVEQYF. The gene calls are TRBV29-1 and TRBJ2-7; maybe TRBD2 (6 bases). The CDR3 has 13 amino acids. Trimming removed 6 bases at V and 6 bases at J, with 18 bases between. Germline lookup yields CDR1 SQVTM and CDR2 ANQGSEA.

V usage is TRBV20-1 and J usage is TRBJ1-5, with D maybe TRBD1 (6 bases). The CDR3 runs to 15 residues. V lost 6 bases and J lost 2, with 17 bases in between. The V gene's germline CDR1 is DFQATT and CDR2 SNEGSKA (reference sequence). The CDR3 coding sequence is TGCAGTGCCTACCAGGGGAGCTTCGGCAATCAGCCCCAGCATTTT. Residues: CSAYQGSFGNQPQHF.

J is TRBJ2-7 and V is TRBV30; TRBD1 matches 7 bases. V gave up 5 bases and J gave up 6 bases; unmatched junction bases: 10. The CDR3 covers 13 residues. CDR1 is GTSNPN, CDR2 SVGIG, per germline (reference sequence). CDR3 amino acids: CAWDRVISSEQYF. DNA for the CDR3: TGTGCCTGGGACAGGGTAATCTCTTCCGAGCAGTACTTC.

DNA for the CDR3: TGTGCCACCAGCCGGCACAGGGGGCTGGCCGGGGAGCTGTTTTTT. It encodes CATSRHRGLAGELFF. The gene calls are TRBV15 and TRBJ2-2, with 9 bases identical to TRBD1. Germline CDR1 reads LNHNV; CDR2 reads YYDKDF (reference sequence). The CDR3 has 15 amino acids. J gave up 6 bases and V 5 bases, and 7 bases lay outside the gene matches.

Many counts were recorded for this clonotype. The CDR3 spells CSAPSGRAVGTDTQYF. CDR3 coding DNA: TGCAGTGCCCCTAGCGGGAGGGCCGTTGGCACAGATACGCAGTATTTT. The V call is TRBV20-1, the J call TRBJ2-3, with 12 bases identical to TRBD2. This CDR3 contains 16 residues. The J segment lost 1 base and the V segment lost 6 bases, leaving 8 bases of the junction unmatched. Germline assignment: CDR1 DFQATT and CDR2 SNEGSKA (reference sequence).

The CDR3: CSAQRRFGGSRNEQFF. The DNA of the CDR3 is TGCAGTGCACAGAGGCGATTCGGCGGGAGTAGAAATGAGCAGTTCTTC. The rearrangement joins TRBV20-1 to TRBJ2-1; 7 bases line up with TRBD2. Looked up from germline, CDR1 is DFQATT and CDR2 is SNEGSKA (reference sequence). The CDR3 extends over 16 amino acids. The V segment lost 6 bases and the J segment 7 bases; nucleotides outside the gene matches: 18.

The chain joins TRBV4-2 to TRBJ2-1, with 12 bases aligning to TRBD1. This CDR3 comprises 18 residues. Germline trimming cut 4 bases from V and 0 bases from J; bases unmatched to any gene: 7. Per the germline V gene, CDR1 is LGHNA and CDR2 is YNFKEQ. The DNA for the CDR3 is TGTGCCAGCAGCCCCGGGACAGGGGGCCGGGGCTCCTACAATGAGCAGTTCTTC. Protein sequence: CASSPGTGGRGSYNEQFF.

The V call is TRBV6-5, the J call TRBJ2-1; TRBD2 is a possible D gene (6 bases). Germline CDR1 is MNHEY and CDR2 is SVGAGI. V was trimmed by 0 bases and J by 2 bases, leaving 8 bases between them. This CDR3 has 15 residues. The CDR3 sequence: CASSYSREPYNEQFF. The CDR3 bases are TGTGCCAGCAGTTACTCACGGGAGCCCTACAATGAGCAGTTCTTC.

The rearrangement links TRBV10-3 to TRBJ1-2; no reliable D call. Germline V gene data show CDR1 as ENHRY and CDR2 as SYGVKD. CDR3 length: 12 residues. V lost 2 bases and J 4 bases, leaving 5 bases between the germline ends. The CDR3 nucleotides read TGTGCCATCAGTGAGGACATCTATGGCTACACCTTC. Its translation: CAISEDIYGYTF.

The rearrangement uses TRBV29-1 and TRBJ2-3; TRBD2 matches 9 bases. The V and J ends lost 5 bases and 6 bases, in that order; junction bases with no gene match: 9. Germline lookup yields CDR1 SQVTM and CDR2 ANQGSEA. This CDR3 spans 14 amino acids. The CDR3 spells CSVPLAGGLDTQYF. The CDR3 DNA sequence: TGCAGCGTTCCATTGGCGGGGGGGCTGGATACGCAGTATTTT.

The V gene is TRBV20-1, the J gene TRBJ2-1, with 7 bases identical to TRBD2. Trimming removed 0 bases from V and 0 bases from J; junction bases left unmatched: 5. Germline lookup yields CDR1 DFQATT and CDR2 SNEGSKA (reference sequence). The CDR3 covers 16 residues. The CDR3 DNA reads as TGCAGTGCTAGAGAAGGGCTAGCGGTCTCCTACAATGAGCAGTTCTTC. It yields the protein CSAREGLAVSYNEQFF.

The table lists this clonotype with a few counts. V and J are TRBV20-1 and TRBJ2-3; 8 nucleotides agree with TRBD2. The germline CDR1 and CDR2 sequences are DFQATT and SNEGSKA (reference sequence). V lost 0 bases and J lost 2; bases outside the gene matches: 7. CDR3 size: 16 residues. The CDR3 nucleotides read TGCAGTGCTAGAGATGGGCGCGGGAGGCCCACAGATACGCAGTATTTT. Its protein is CSARDGRGRPTDTQYF.

The DNA for the CDR3 is TGCGCCAGCAGCTCACTACCGGGGGTTGCAGGAGATACGCAGTATTTT. This encodes CASSSLPGVAGDTQYF. The chain carries TRBV5-1 and TRBJ2-3, with a weak D call TRBD2 (6 bases). Germline CDR1 SGHRS, CDR2 YFSETQ. The CDR3 runs 16 residues. V shed 3 bases and J shed 5 bases, with 19 bases lying between them.

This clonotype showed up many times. The CDR3: CASSQGLDRNNEQFF. In DNA, the CDR3 is TGTGCCAGCAGCCAAGGACTAGACCGAAACAATGAGCAGTTCTTC. The genes are TRBV7-8 and TRBJ2-1; 7 positions agree with TRBD2. The CDR3 is made up of 15 amino acids. The V and J ends lost 5 bases and 5 bases, in that order; junction bases with no gene match: 9. Germline values: CDR1 SGHVS, CDR2 FQNEAQ. Looking up the rest from reference TRBV7-8 and TRBJ2-1 gives the full variable domain: GAGVSQSPRYKVAKRGQDVALRCDPISGHVSLFWYQQALGQGPEFLTYFQNEAQLDKSGLPSDRFFAERPEGSVSTLKIQRTQQEDSAVYLCASSQGLDRNNEQFFGPGTRLTVL.